Below are 20 T cell receptor beta chains sequenced from a single sample in a study of blood T cell repertoires in COVID-19 (dated by TCRdb to 2020 to 2022). Receptors were amplified or captured by the immunoSEQ multiplex PCR assay. The source is immuneACCESS, and TCRdb retained only in-frame sequences with V and J called. Part of the clones is not carried over; for the studies checked, unresolved V genes explain less than half of this, and the remainder is unexplained. The sample table records 35,000 or so clones; 85% to 90% of these occur just once. The ten largest clonotypes hold around 6.5% of the sample. Sequenced input: peripheral blood. The receptors here all came from a human donor in a cohort sampled during active COVID-19.

The chain is built from TRBV29-1 and TRBJ2-1; possible D gene TRBD2, 6 bases. Germline V gene lookup returns CDR1 SQVTM and CDR2 ANQGSEA. V was pared by 3 bases and J by 10 bases, with 13 bases between. CDR3 length equals 12 residues. DNA for the CDR3: TGCAGCGTTGAGGAATTAGCGGAAGAGCAGTTCTTC. This encodes CSVEELAEEQFF.

The chain joins TRBV12-5 to TRBJ1-3; D gene uncertain. Trimming removed 6 bases from V and 2 bases from J, with 11 bases in between. Germline lookup yields CDR1 LGHNT and CDR2 FRNRAP. The CDR3 loop spans 14 amino acids. CDR3 sequence reads: CASGGEVPGNTIYF. CDR3 nucleotide sequence: TGTGCTAGTGGCGGGGAGGTCCCTGGAAACACCATATATTTT. The whole variable domain, remainder taken from reference TRBV12-5 and TRBJ1-3, is DARVTQTPRHKVTEMGQEVTMRCQPILGHNTVFWYRQTMMQGLELLAYFRNRAPLDDSGMPKDRFSAEMPDATLATLKIQPSEPRDSAVYFCASGGEVPGNTIYFGEGSWLTVV.

This clone is a singleton in its sample. The V call is TRBV15, the J call TRBJ1-1; TRBD1 matches 7 bases. There are 15 residues in the CDR3. Germline loops: CDR1 LNHNV, CDR2 YYDKDF (reference sequence). J was trimmed by 1 base and V by 1 base; bases with no gene match: 3. The CDR3 DNA follows: TGTGCCACCAGCAGAGGGGGGACAGAGAACACTGAAGCTTTCTTT. Translating it yields CATSRGGTENTEAFF.

The rearrangement links TRBV19 to TRBJ2-7, with 8 bases that match TRBD1. V shed 5 bases and J 6 bases; nucleotides not matched to a gene: 12. The CDR3 length is 15 residues. Per the germline V gene, CDR1 is LNHDA and CDR2 is SQIVND (reference sequence). The CDR3 DNA sequence: TGTGCCAGTAGTGCTCAGACAGGGGTCGGGTCCGAGCAGTACTTC. Its translation: CASSAQTGVGSEQYF. Based on the CDR3 plus reference TRBV19 and TRBJ2-7, the full variable domain is DGGITQSPKYLFRKEGQNVTLSCEQNLNHDAMYWYRQDPGQGLRLIYYSQIVNDFQKGDIAEGYSVSREKKESFPLTVTSAQKNPTAFYLCASSAQTGVGSEQYFGPGTRLTVT.

The chain combines TRBV6-4 with TRBJ2-1; TRBD2 is a possible D gene (6 bases). Germline-derived CDR1 and CDR2 are MRHNA and SNTAGT. The CDR3 is 14 residues long. V dropped 6 bases and J dropped 3 bases, with 12 bases sitting between them. The CDR3 reads CASSPGTVYNEQFF. The CDR3 region has the DNA TGTGCCAGCAGCCCCGGGACTGTCTACAATGAGCAGTTCTTC.

This clone is a singleton in its sample. V is TRBV5-1 and J is TRBJ2-5, with D perhaps matching TRBD2 (6 bases). CDR1 SGHRS and CDR2 YFSETQ come from the germline V gene. V lost 5 bases to trimming and J lost 4 bases, with 18 bases between them. The CDR3 covers 15 residues. CDR3 sequence reads: CASSVGSAGGETQYF. CDR3 coding DNA: TGCGCCAGCAGTGTGGGCAGTGCCGGGGGAGAGACCCAGTACTTC.

This chain joins TRBV27 and TRBJ2-7, with a possible D match to TRBD1 (5 bases). V shed 3 bases and J shed 2 bases, with 8 bases lying between them. Germline CDR1 MNHEY, CDR2 SMNVEV (reference sequence). The CDR3 extends over 13 amino acids. CDR3 in amino acids: CASSFVQAYEQYF. CDR3 bases: TGTGCCAGCAGTTTTGTACAGGCCTACGAGCAGTACTTC.

Concerning this clone itself: One end of the junction fails to match germline, which may point to a read error. The V gene is TRBV5-1, the J gene TRBJ1-1; D perhaps matches TRBD1 (6 bases). Germline V gives CDR1 SGHRS, CDR2 YFSETQ. This CDR3 region has 14 residues. This chain's CDR3 is CASSQDQQGPGSGF. Written as DNA, the CDR3 is TGCGCCAGCAGCCAGGACCAACAGGGCCCCGGGTCGGGGTTT.

The V and J genes are TRBV3-1 (or the pseudogene TRBV3-2) and TRBJ2-1; 7 bases line up with TRBD2. The CDR3 covers 15 residues. Per the germline V gene, CDR1 is LGHDT and CDR2 is YNNKEL (reference sequence). J gave up 4 bases and V 1 base, and 4 bases lay outside the gene matches. The CDR3 spells CASSQGVAGYNEQFF. DNA for the CDR3: TGTGCCAGCAGCCAAGGGGTAGCGGGTTACAATGAGCAGTTCTTC.

In the case of this clone: No DNA is shown, since the ends of the CDR3 on it are uncertain; the CDR3 is the one TCRdb lists. The chain couples TRBV5-5 to TRBJ2-1; TRBD2, as called in the table, went unchecked against the DNA. From its first to its last residue, the CDR3 has 12 amino acids. Germline V lookup: CDR1 SGHKS, CDR2 YYEKEE (reference sequence). CDR3 amino acids: CASSGVGLGSFF.

The chain is built from TRBV7-6 and TRBJ2-7, with 9 bases identical to TRBD1. Germline lookup yields CDR1 SGHVS and CDR2 FNYEAQ. CDR3 length equals 20 residues. With 5 bases clipped from V and 1 base from J, the junction kept 21 bases outside the gene matches. The CDR3 loop is CASSNSAGQGPDLGSYEQYF. The CDR3 nucleotides are TGTGCCAGCAGCAACTCTGCGGGACAGGGACCAGATTTGGGGTCCTACGAGCAGTACTTC. The entire variable domain, with the rest obtained from reference TRBV7-6 and TRBJ2-7, is as follows: GAGVSQSPRYKVTKRGQDVALRCDPISGHVSLYWYRQALGQGPEFLTYFNYEAQQDKSGLPNDRFSAERPEGSISTLTIQRTEQRDSAMYRCASSNSAGQGPDLGSYEQYFGPGTRLTVT.

The gene calls are TRBV28 and TRBJ2-5, with D possibly TRBD2 on 5 matching bases. The CDR3 has 14 residues. Germline V gene lookup returns CDR1 MDHEN and CDR2 SYDVKM. Trimming removed 2 bases from V and 5 bases from J, with 12 bases in between. DNA for the CDR3: TGTGCCAGCAGTTTAACTAGGAAAGCGGAGACCCAGTACTTC. This encodes CASSLTRKAETQYF.

The genes are TRBV6-5 and TRBJ2-7; perhaps TRBD1 as D (6 bases). V was shortened by 6 bases and J by 5 bases, with 20 bases between the two germline ends. Germline V CDR1 and CDR2: MNHEY, SVGAGI. The CDR3 sequence is 15 residues long. CDR3 residues: CASRYGQSVTHEQYF. In DNA, the CDR3 is TGTGCCAGCAGATACGGACAGTCCGTTACCCACGAGCAGTACTTC.

The genes are TRBV7-9 and TRBJ1-2; D unclear. Germline lookup yields CDR1 SEHNR and CDR2 FQNEAQ (reference sequence). V lost 1 base and J lost 0, with 9 bases in between. The CDR3 length is 15 residues. CDR3 protein: CASSLEVGANYGYTF. In nucleotides, the CDR3 is TGTGCCAGCAGCTTAGAGGTTGGAGCTAACTATGGCTACACCTTC.

The chain is built from TRBV10-1 and TRBJ1-2; no reliable D call. Germline CDR1 is WNHNN and CDR2 is SYGVQD (reference sequence). The CDR3 has 13 residues. With 0 bases removed from V and 8 bases from J, the gap between germline ends came to 10 bases. This CDR3 is CASSESRAQGYTF. The CDR3 nucleotides read TGCGCCAGCAGTGAGTCGCGGGCTCAGGGCTACACCTTC.

The rearrangement uses TRBV6-6 and TRBJ1-5; D is perhaps TRBD1 (5 bases). Germline-derived CDR1 and CDR2 are MNHNY and SVGAGI (reference sequence). Trimming shortened V by 5 bases and J by 0 bases, and 20 bases separated the two germline ends. This CDR3 is built from 18 residues. The CDR3, as DNA: TGTGCCAGCAGTCTACGACTCCAACAGGTCTCTAGCAATCAGCCCCAGCATTTT. Translated, it gives CASSLRLQQVSSNQPQHF.

The rearrangement uses TRBV27 and TRBJ2-5; perhaps TRBD1 as D (7 bases). The germline V gene encodes CDR1 MNHEY and CDR2 SMNVEV (reference sequence). The CDR3 is 16 residues long. Trimming took off 6 bases at V and 3 bases at J, with 20 bases between the two ends. CDR3 nucleotides: TGTGCCAGCAGCCGGGGGCCCGGGACAGTGGAAGAGACCCAGTACTTC. Translation: CASSRGPGTVEETQYF.

The chain couples TRBV5-4 to TRBJ2-1; 8 positions agree with TRBD2. The germline CDR1 and CDR2 sequences are SGHNT and YYREEE (reference sequence). This CDR3 is built from 12 residues. The ends lost 4 bases at V and 12 bases at J; junction bases unmatched: 6. CDR3 region: CASSHVSGGQFF. The DNA for the CDR3 is TGTGCCAGCAGCCATGTCAGCGGGGGGCAGTTCTTC.

This chain links TRBV6-5 with TRBJ1-2, with D perhaps TRBD1 (5 bases). Trimming removed 6 bases at V and 7 bases at J, with 18 bases between. CDR3 length equals 14 residues. Germline V gives CDR1 MNHEY, CDR2 SVGAGI. As DNA, the CDR3 is TGTGCCAGCAGCGTCCAGGGCGAATCTACTGGCTACACCTTC. Amino acid sequence: CASSVQGESTGYTF.

The rearrangement links TRBV19 to TRBJ1-4; TRBD1 agrees at 9 bases. CDR1 and CDR2 from the germline V gene are LNHDA and SQIVND (reference sequence). V was clipped by 5 bases and J by 6 bases; unmatched bases: 7. The CDR3 runs 15 residues. The CDR3 DNA reads TGTGCCAGTAGTCCCTACAGGGGGCTAGATGAAAAACTGTTTTTT. Amino acid sequence: CASSPYRGLDEKLFF.